This is a list of T cell receptor beta chains from one sample in a study of blood T cell repertoires in COVID-19. Libraries were prepared by immunoSEQ multiplex PCR; TCRdb keeps only in-frame clonotypes and omits some of them. In the table there are fewer than 400,000 clones, 92% of which are singletons. The sequenced sample consisted of PBMCs or T cells enriched from blood (not recorded which). The source is a woman between 25 and 40 years old who had recovered from COVID-19. Each CDR3 is given without its conserved first and last residue. A D gene is named only where the DNA matches it firmly.

D: NA
V: TRBV24-1
CDR3: ATSESGVQPQH

D: NA
V: TRBV7-6
CDR3: ASSISGGSYEKLF

D: NA
V: TRBV28
CDR3: ASADSNPYEQY

D: TRBD1
V: TRBV2
CDR3: ASSPGTGDYEQY

D: TRBD1
V: TRBV28
CDR3: ATTPETGTSYEQY

D: TRBD2
V: TRBV4-1
CDR3: ASSQVPAVGLAGAPEQY

D: NA
V: TRBV7-2
CDR3: ASSPLAAPSTDTQY

D: NA
V: TRBV20-1
CDR3: SARYGWEQY

D: NA
V: TRBV27
CDR3: ASSRTGVSYEQY

D: TRBD1
V: TRBV19
CDR3: ASNPGQPRDYGYT

D: NA
V: TRBV11-3
CDR3: ASSEHPIAYEQY

D: TRBD1
V: TRBV5-6
CDR3: ASSRGQPSGYT

D: TRBD2
V: TRBV19
CDR3: ASSIGTSTDTQY

D: TRBD2
V: TRBV5-4
CDR3: ASSSLRTSGPGGEQF

D: TRBD1
V: TRBV28
CDR3: ASIATDRGNILTNEQF

D: NA
V: TRBV28
CDR3: ASSLLGASYGYT

D: TRBD1
V: TRBV7-9
CDR3: ASSLGDRGLYEQY

D: NA
V: TRBV28
CDR3: ASTGGPKRGTQY

D: TRBD1
V: TRBV30
CDR3: AWSAGTGTDYGYT

D: TRBD1
V: TRBV7-2
CDR3: ASSAGQLNTEAF

D: NA
V: TRBV5-4
CDR3: ASSVSSGLREQY

D: NA
V: TRBV2
CDR3: ASSETTAVNEQF

D: NA
V: TRBV7-2
CDR3: ASSFPDSLLT

D: NA
V: TRBV27
CDR3: ASSLFEEAETQY

D: TRBD2
V: TRBV4-1
CDR3: ASSQSPPPGTRSTDTQY

D: TRBD2
V: TRBV27
CDR3: ASSSGLAASPYEQY

D: TRBD1
V: TRBV4-1
CDR3: ASSYLQGAEQY

D: NA
V: TRBV10-3
CDR3: AISADSKSEF

D: NA
V: TRBV9
CDR3: ASSPRLMETQY

D: TRBD1
V: TRBV28
CDR3: ASSFRYGQGGNEQF

D: TRBD2
V: TRBV7-2
CDR3: ASSGGGAKNIQY

D: TRBD1
V: TRBV27
CDR3: ASSLRQGAHYGYT

D: TRBD2
V: TRBV28
CDR3: ATSLAGAPGDTQY

D: NA
V: TRBV14
CDR3: ASSRDFNQPQH

D: TRBD1
V: TRBV7-8
CDR3: ASRGTGGTEAF

D: TRBD2
V: TRBV6-2/TRBV6-3
CDR3: ASSYSRSGGARHEQF

D: TRBD2
V: TRBV5-4
CDR3: ASSRSGGTAETQY

D: NA
V: TRBV7-9
CDR3: ASSREGEQF

D: NA
V: TRBV7-8
CDR3: ASSLGEGIMNTEAF

D: TRBD2
V: TRBV5-4
CDR3: ASSSLKGSGRYTDTQY

D: NA
V: TRBV7-8
CDR3: ASSRDTSGTQY

D: NA
V: TRBV6-1
CDR3: ASSEALWQGFGELF

D: NA
V: TRBV27
CDR3: ASSLSGGAGYT

D: NA
V: TRBV24-1
CDR3: ATSGGSGNTIY

D: NA
V: TRBV6-2/TRBV6-3
CDR3: ASRQRVTDTQY